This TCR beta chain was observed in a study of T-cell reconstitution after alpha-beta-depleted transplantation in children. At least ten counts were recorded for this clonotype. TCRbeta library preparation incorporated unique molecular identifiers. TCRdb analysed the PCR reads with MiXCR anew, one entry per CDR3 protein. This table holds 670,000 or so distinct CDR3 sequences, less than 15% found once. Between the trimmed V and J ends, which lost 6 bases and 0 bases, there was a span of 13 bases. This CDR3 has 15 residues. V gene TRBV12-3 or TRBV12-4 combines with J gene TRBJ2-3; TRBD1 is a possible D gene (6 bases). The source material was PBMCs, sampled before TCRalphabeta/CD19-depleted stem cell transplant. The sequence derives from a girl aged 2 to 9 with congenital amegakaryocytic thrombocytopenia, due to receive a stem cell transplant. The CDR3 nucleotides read TGTGCCAGCAGACGAACAGGGAGCAGCACAGATACGCAGTATTTT. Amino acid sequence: CASRRTGSSTDTQYF.